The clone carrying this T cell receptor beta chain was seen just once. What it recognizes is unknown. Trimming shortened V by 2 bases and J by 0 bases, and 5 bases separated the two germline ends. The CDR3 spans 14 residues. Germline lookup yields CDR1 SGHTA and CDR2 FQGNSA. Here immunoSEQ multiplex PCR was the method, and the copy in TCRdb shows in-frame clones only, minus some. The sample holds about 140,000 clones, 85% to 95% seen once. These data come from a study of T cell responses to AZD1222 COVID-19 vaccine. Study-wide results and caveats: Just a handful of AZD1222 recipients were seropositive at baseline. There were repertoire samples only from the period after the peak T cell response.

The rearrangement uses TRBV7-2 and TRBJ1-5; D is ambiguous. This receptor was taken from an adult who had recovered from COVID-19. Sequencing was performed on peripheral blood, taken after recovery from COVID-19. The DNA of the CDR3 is TGTGCCAGCAGCTTATTTAATAGCAATCAGCCCCAGCATTTT. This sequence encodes CASSLFNSNQPQHF.